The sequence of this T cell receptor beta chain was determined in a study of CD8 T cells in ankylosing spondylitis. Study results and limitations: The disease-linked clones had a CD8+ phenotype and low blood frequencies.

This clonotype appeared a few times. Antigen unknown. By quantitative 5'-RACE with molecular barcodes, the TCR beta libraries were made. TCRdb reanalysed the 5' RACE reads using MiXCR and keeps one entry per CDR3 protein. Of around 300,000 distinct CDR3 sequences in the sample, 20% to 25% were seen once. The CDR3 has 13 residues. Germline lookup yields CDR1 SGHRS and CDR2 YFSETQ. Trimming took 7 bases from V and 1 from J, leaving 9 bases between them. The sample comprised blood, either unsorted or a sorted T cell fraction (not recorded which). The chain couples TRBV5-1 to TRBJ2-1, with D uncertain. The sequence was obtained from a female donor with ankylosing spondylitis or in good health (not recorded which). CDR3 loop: CASSSPSYNEQFF. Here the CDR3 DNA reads TGCGCCAGCTCTTCCCCGTCCTACAATGAGCAGTTCTTC.